This passage covers 31 T cell receptor beta chains from one sample sequenced in a study of blood T cell repertoires in COVID-19. Profiling relied on immunoSEQ multiplex PCR, and the TCRdb table lists in-frame clones only, not all of them. This table has roughly 100,000 clones, roughly 79% appearing once. Sequenced input: peripheral blood. The source is a woman aged 70-85 years with acute or convalescent COVID-19.

The rearrangement joins TRBV10-3 to TRBJ1-3, with 11 positions matching TRBD1. V lost 6 bases and J lost 2; bases outside the gene matches: 3. Germline V gene sequence: CDR1 ENHRY, CDR2 SYGVKD. This CDR3 spans 15 amino acids. CDR3 in amino acids: CAIRSGQGAGNTIYF. Here the CDR3 DNA reads TGTGCCATCAGATCGGGACAGGGGGCTGGAAACACCATATATTTT.

Written as DNA, the CDR3 is TGTGCCAGCAGTTACGGGCAGGCCCTAGCCAAAAACATTCAGTACTTC. This encodes CASSYGQALAKNIQYF. The chain links TRBV6-2 or TRBV6-3 to TRBJ2-4; D is unresolved. The CDR3 runs to 16 residues. The V gene lost 2 bases and the J gene lost 0 bases, with 11 bases spanning the gap. CDR1 is MNHEY, CDR2 SVGEGT, per germline.

The genes are TRBV19 and TRBJ2-4; 8 bases align to TRBD1. V lost 5 bases to trimming and J lost 1 base; unmatched junction nucleotides: 7. This CDR3 has 16 residues. Germline assignment: CDR1 LNHDA and CDR2 SQIVND (reference sequence). As DNA, the CDR3 is TGTGCCAGTAGTCTCCGGGGGACAGGCGCCAAAAACATTCAGTACTTC. Amino acid sequence: CASSLRGTGAKNIQYF.

This clone was counted once. J is TRBJ2-2 and V is TRBV30; D remains unclear. The CDR3 consists of 13 residues. V gave up 1 base and J gave up 4 bases, with 7 bases separating them. Germline CDR1 is GTSNPN and CDR2 is SVGIG (reference sequence). The CDR3 loop is CAWSGQSTGELFF. In nucleotides, the CDR3 is TGTGCCTGGAGTGGACAAAGCACCGGGGAGCTGTTTTTT. Full variable domain (outside the CDR3, taken from reference TRBV30 and TRBJ2-2): SQTIHQWPATLVQPVGSPLSLECTVEGTSNPNLYWYRQAAGRGLQLLFYSVGIGQISSEVPQNLSASRPQDRQFILSSKKLLLSDSGFYLCAWSGQSTGELFFGEGSRLTVL.

V usage is TRBV10-3 and J usage is TRBJ1-1; 7 positions match TRBD1. This CDR3 is built from 15 residues. V dropped 6 bases and J dropped 3; count of bases not matched to a gene: 10. Per the germline V gene, CDR1 is ENHRY and CDR2 is SYGVKD. The CDR3 DNA sequence: TGTGCCATCAGAAAGACAGGGACGGAGGACACTGAAGCTTTCTTT. This translates into CAIRKTGTEDTEAFF.

This clone was observed a single time. The V gene is TRBV2, the J gene TRBJ2-7; D is uncertain. TRBJ2-1 matches the DNA end more closely, so the J call is doubtful. This CDR3 is built from 13 residues. Germline V gene data show CDR1 as SNHLY and CDR2 as FYNNEI. The chain's CDR3 is CASSNLVANEQFF. Here the CDR3 DNA reads TGTGCCAGCAGTAACCTAGTTGCCAATGAGCAGTTCTTC.

The chain is built from TRBV19 and TRBJ2-2, with 9 bases fitting TRBD2. Germline-derived CDR1 and CDR2 are LNHDA and SQIVND (reference sequence). This CDR3 is 16 amino acids long. V lost 1 base, J lost 4 bases, and 4 bases stayed unmatched. The DNA for the CDR3 is TGTGCCAGTAGTATAGGTAGCGGGAGTGGCACCGGGGAGCTGTTTTTT. Protein: CASSIGSGSGTGELFF.

V and J are TRBV11-2 and TRBJ1-1; no clear D gene. The CDR3 runs 15 residues. CDR1 is SGHAT and CDR2 is FQNNGV in the germline V gene. V gave up 2 bases and J gave up 0 bases, with 10 bases separating them. CDR3 in amino acids: CASSLQSGLNTEAFF. The CDR3 DNA follows: TGTGCCAGCAGCTTACAATCCGGTCTGAACACTGAAGCTTTCTTT.

The rearrangement joins TRBV2 to TRBJ1-2; D remains ambiguous. This CDR3 has 13 residues. Trimming left V 8 bases short and J 8 bases short, with 18 bases between. CDR1 is SNHLY and CDR2 is FYNNEI in the germline V gene. CDR3 amino acids: CASRAGEVEGYTF. CDR3 in DNA: TGTGCCAGCCGAGCCGGTGAGGTGGAGGGCTACACCTTC.

In its sample, this clone was seen a few times. V and J are TRBV30 and TRBJ2-1; D is undetermined. Trimming removed 2 bases at V and 0 bases at J, with 8 bases between. The germline V gene has CDR1 GTSNPN and CDR2 SVGIG (reference sequence). CDR3 length equals 14 residues. CDR3 region: CAWSFGGSYNEQFF. CDR3 DNA sequence: TGTGCCTGGAGTTTCGGCGGCTCCTACAATGAGCAGTTCTTC.

This sequence joins TRBV7-2 and TRBJ1-1; D may be TRBD1 (5 bases). Per the germline V gene, CDR1 is SGHTA and CDR2 is FQGNSA. This CDR3 spans 15 amino acids. V was cut by 5 bases and J by 0 bases, with 13 bases left in between. This CDR3 reads CASSGRSGMNTEAFF. The DNA of the CDR3 is TGTGCCAGCAGCGGCAGGTCAGGGATGAACACTGAAGCTTTCTTT.

This clone has just a few counts. This chain connects TRBV10-3 to TRBJ1-3, with 7 bases matching TRBD1. After removal of 6 bases from V and 4 bases from J, the junction contained 6 bases not matched to a gene. The CDR3 spans 14 residues. CDR1 is ENHRY and CDR2 is SYGVKD in the germline V gene. The CDR3 coding sequence is TGTGCCATCAGGGCGACAGGGTCCGGAAACACCATATATTTT. It yields the protein CAIRATGSGNTIYF.

The chain couples TRBV28 to TRBJ2-7; 8 nucleotides align to TRBD2. The CDR3 covers 13 residues. Germline CDR1 is MDHEN and CDR2 is SYDVKM. V lost 6 bases, J lost 3 bases, and 4 bases stayed unmatched. CDR3 sequence reads: CASSPGGGYEQYF. The CDR3, as DNA: TGTGCCAGCAGCCCGGGAGGGGGCTACGAGCAGTACTTC.

The V call is TRBV5-1, the J call TRBJ1-1; D remains unclear. The germline gives CDR1 SGHRS, CDR2 YFSETQ. The ends were cut back, 7 bases at V and 4 bases at J, with 14 bases in the middle. CDR3 size: 13 residues. The CDR3 region is CASSSLRGTEAFF. The CDR3 nucleotides are TGCGCCAGCTCCTCGCTCCGGGGCACTGAAGCTTTCTTT.

The count of this clone is one. J is TRBJ2-1 and V is TRBV24-1, with a tentative D call TRBD2 (6 bases). CDR3 size: 16 residues. Trimming removed 4 bases from V and 9 bases from J, with 21 bases in between. Germline lookup yields CDR1 KGHDR and CDR2 SFDVKD. The CDR3 reads CATSDPSPASVGEQFF. The CDR3 DNA follows: TGTGCCACCAGTGACCCCTCCCCGGCTAGCGTCGGTGAGCAGTTCTTC.

This rearrangement joins TRBV6-2 or TRBV6-3 to TRBJ1-5, with a possible D match to TRBD1 (5 bases). V was shortened by 5 bases and J by 6 bases, with 23 bases between the two germline ends. The germline gives CDR1 MNHEY, CDR2 SVGEGT. The CDR3 extends over 17 amino acids. CDR3 amino acids: CASSLSWALGGGQPQHF. The CDR3 bases are TGTGCCAGCAGTCTATCATGGGCCCTCGGCGGGGGTCAGCCCCAGCATTTT.

This clone appeared a single time. This chain connects TRBV10-3 to TRBJ2-1, with 11 bases identical to TRBD2. V lost 3 bases to trimming and J lost 5 bases; unmatched junction nucleotides: 9. Germline V gene sequence: CDR1 ENHRY, CDR2 SYGVKD. The CDR3 contains 17 residues. This chain's CDR3 is CAISDVASGGSHNEQFF. The CDR3 DNA follows: TGTGCCATCAGTGATGTGGCTAGCGGGGGGAGTCACAATGAGCAGTTCTTC.

This chain uses TRBV6-2 or TRBV6-3 with TRBJ1-5; TRBD1 matches at 8 bases. V shed 0 bases and J 4 bases; nucleotides not matched to a gene: 2. Germline V CDR1 and CDR2: MNHEY, SVGEGT. The CDR3 loop spans 15 amino acids. As DNA, the CDR3 is TGTGCCAGCAGTTACTCGGACAGGGTGAATCAGCCCCAGCATTTT. Protein: CASSYSDRVNQPQHF.

The chain employs TRBV6-2 or TRBV6-3 and TRBJ1-1, with a possible D match to TRBD1 (6 bases). CDR1 MNHEY and CDR2 SVGEGT come from the germline V gene. The CDR3 loop spans 15 amino acids. V shed 0 bases and J shed 5 bases, with 13 bases lying between them. DNA for the CDR3: TGTGCCAGCAGTTACTCCTCCCTCAGGGGAACTGAAGCTTTCTTT. Encoded protein: CASSYSSLRGTEAFF.

The chain links TRBV10-3 to TRBJ2-7; TRBD2 aligns across 9 bases. Germline values: CDR1 ENHRY, CDR2 SYGVKD. The length of the CDR3 is 15 residues. Trimming removed 4 bases from V and 3 bases from J; junction bases left unmatched: 7. The CDR3 reads CAISVVPSGNYEQYF. CDR3 DNA: TGTGCCATCAGTGTGGTACCTAGCGGGAACTACGAGCAGTACTTC.

The rearrangement joins TRBV4-1 to TRBJ1-1, with 8 bases fitting TRBD1. The CDR3 has 14 residues. V was clipped by 6 bases and J by 1 base; unmatched bases: 4. The germline CDR1 and CDR2 sequences are MGHRA and YSYEKL. CDR3 sequence (DNA): TGCGCCAGCAGTGACAGGGGACGGAACACTGAAGCTTTCTTT. Translating it yields CASSDRGRNTEAFF.

The chain is built from TRBV4-3 and TRBJ2-4; 12 bases line up with TRBD1. The germline V gene has CDR1 LGHNA and CDR2 YSLEER. The CDR3 extends over 20 amino acids. After removal of 3 bases from V and 5 bases from J, the junction contained 17 bases not matched to a gene. Here the CDR3 reads CASSHSWWDRGPRFENIQYF. CDR3 DNA: TGCGCCAGCAGCCACTCCTGGTGGGACAGGGGGCCGAGGTTTGAAAACATTCAGTACTTC.

In its sample, this clone was seen a few times. Here the CDR3 reads CASSQELAGNYEQYF. The CDR3 nucleotides read TGTGCCAGCAGCCAAGAACTAGCGGGAAACTACGAGCAGTACTTC. The chain uses TRBV3-1 (or the pseudogene TRBV3-2) and TRBJ2-7, with TRBD2 matching 10 bases. The germline V gene has CDR1 LGHDT and CDR2 YNNKEL (reference sequence). V shed 0 bases and J 3 bases; nucleotides not matched to a gene: 2. The CDR3 is 15 residues long.

CDR3 nucleotide sequence: TGTGCCATCAGTGGGGCGTCCGGGACAGGAAACACCGGGGAGCTGTTTTTT. Protein product: CAISGASGTGNTGELFF. The V and J genes are TRBV10-3 and TRBJ2-2; 8 positions match TRBD1. This CDR3 region has 17 residues. V lost 4 bases to trimming and J lost 2 bases; unmatched junction nucleotides: 9. Germline V gene lookup returns CDR1 ENHRY and CDR2 SYGVKD.

V gene TRBV28 combines with J gene TRBJ2-7; the D gene is possibly TRBD1 (6 bases). The germline V gene encodes CDR1 MDHEN and CDR2 SYDVKM. The V and J ends lost 10 bases and 2 bases respectively, with 12 bases between them. The CDR3 loop spans 12 amino acids. Written as DNA, the CDR3 is TGTGCCACCGCGGCAGGGGCCTACGAGCAGTACTTC. It is translated as CATAAGAYEQYF. The entire variable domain, with the rest obtained from reference TRBV28 and TRBJ2-7, is as follows: DVKVTQSSRYLVKRTGEKVFLECVQDMDHENMFWYRQDPGLGLRLIYFSYDVKMKEKGDIPEGYSVSREKKERFSLILESASTNQTSMYLCATAAGAYEQYFGPGTRLTVT.

V gene TRBV3-1 (or the pseudogene TRBV3-2) combines with J gene TRBJ2-3; 10 bases agree with TRBD2. The CDR3 runs 17 residues. V lost 4 bases and J lost 3; bases outside the gene matches: 10. Per germline, CDR1 LGHDT and CDR2 YNNKEL (reference sequence). CDR3 nucleotides: TGTGCCAGCAGCCTAACTAGCGGGGCAGTATGGACAGATACGCAGTATTTT. Protein product: CASSLTSGAVWTDTQYF.

This chain uses TRBV18 with TRBJ2-5, with 8 bases that match TRBD2. The CDR3 extends over 16 amino acids. The trim removed 3 bases at V and 4 bases at J, leaving 10 bases unmatched. Germline V gene data show CDR1 as KGHSH and CDR2 as LQKENI. The CDR3: CASSPRAGDRGETQYF. The CDR3 DNA reads as TGTGCCAGCTCACCGCGAGCGGGAGATAGAGGAGAGACCCAGTACTTC.

V and J are TRBV18 and TRBJ1-5; no reliable D call. Trimming shortened V by 1 base and J by 2 bases, and 12 bases separated the two germline ends. Per the germline V gene, CDR1 is KGHSH and CDR2 is LQKENI. The CDR3 totals 16 residues. The CDR3 nucleotides read TGTGCCAGCTCACCACTGGGCGGACTTGGCAATCAGCCCCAGCATTTT. Amino acids: CASSPLGGLGNQPQHF.

The genes are TRBV14 and TRBJ1-3, with D unresolved. This CDR3 has 15 amino acids. Germline V lookup: CDR1 SGHDN, CDR2 FVKESK. Trimming took 4 bases from V and 2 from J, leaving 12 bases between them. This chain's CDR3 is CASSPRPAAGNTIYF. The CDR3 DNA reads TGTGCCAGCAGCCCCCGTCCGGCGGCTGGAAACACCATATATTTT.

The sample holds a few counts of this clone. The chain carries TRBV6-5 and TRBJ1-2, with 7 nucleotides matching TRBD1. The ends lost 8 bases at V and 0 bases at J; junction bases unmatched: 9. Germline V gene lookup returns CDR1 MNHEY and CDR2 SVGAGI. This CDR3 has 15 amino acids. In DNA, the CDR3 is TGTGCCAGCCGACCAGGGGACAGCACTAACTATGGCTACACCTTC. Translation: CASRPGDSTNYGYTF.

The V and J genes are TRBV7-9 and TRBJ2-1, with 9 bases matching TRBD1. The length of the CDR3 is 14 residues. Germline lookup yields CDR1 SEHNR and CDR2 FQNEAQ (reference sequence). Losses at the gene ends were 1 base for V and 9 bases for J; bases not matched to a gene: 4. The CDR3 region is CASSLEGTGSEQFF. The CDR3 nucleotides read TGTGCCAGCAGCTTAGAAGGGACAGGGAGTGAGCAGTTCTTC. The variable domain in full, completed from reference TRBV7-9 and TRBJ2-1, reads DTGVSQNPRHKITKRGQNVTFRCDPISEHNRLYWYRQTLGQGPEFLTYFQNEAQLEKSRLLSDRFSAERPKGSFSTLEIQRTEQGDSAMYLCASSLEGTGSEQFFGPGTRLTVL.